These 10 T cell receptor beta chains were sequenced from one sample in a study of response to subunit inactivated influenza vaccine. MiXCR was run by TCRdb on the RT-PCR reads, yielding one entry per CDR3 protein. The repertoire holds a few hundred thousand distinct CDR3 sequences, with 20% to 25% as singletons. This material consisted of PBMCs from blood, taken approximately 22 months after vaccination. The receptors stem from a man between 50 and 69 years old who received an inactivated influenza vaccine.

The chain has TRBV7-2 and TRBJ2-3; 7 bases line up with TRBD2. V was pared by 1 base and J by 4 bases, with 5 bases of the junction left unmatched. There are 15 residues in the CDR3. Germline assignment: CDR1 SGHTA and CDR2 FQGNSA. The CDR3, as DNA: TGTGCCAGCAGCTTAGATTTAGCGGGCCCAGATACGCAGTATTTT. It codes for CASSLDLAGPDTQYF.

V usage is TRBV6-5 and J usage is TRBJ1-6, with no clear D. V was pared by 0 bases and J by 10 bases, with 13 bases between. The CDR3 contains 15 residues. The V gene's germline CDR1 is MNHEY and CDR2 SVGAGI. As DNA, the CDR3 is TGTGCCAGCAGTTACTCGATACCCTTCGGCTCACCCCTCCACTTT. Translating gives CASSYSIPFGSPLHF.

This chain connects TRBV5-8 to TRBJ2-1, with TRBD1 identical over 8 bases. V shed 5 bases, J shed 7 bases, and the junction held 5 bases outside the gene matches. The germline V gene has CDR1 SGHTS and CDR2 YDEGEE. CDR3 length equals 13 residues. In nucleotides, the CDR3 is TGTGCCAGCAGTTGGGACAGGTCGAATGAGCAGTTCTTC. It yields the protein CASSWDRSNEQFF. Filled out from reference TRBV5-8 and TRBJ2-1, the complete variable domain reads EAGVTQSPTHLIKTRGQQATLRCSPISGHTSVYWYQQALGLGLQFLLWYDEGEERNRGNFPPRFSGRQFPNYSSELNVNALELEDSALYLCASSWDRSNEQFFGPGTRLTVL.

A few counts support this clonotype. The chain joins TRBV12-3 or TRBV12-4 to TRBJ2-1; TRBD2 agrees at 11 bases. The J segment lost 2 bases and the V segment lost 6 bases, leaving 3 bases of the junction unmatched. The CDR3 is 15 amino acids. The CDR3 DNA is TGTGCCAGCAGGCTAGCGGGAGGCGCCTACAATGAGCAGTTCTTC. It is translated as CASRLAGGAYNEQFF.

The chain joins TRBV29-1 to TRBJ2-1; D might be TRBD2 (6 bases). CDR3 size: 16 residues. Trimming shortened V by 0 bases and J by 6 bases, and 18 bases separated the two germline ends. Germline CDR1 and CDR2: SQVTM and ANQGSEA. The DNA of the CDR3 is TGCAGCGTTGAAGATCAGATGACGATAGCGGCCAATGAGCAGTTCTTC. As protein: CSVEDQMTIAANEQFF.

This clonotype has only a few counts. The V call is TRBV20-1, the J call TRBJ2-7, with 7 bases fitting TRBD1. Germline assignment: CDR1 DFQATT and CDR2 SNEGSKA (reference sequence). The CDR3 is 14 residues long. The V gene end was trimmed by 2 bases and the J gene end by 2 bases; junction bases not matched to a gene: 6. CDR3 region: CSARQWGQTYEQYF. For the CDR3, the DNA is TGCAGTGCTAGACAGTGGGGACAGACCTACGAGCAGTACTTC.

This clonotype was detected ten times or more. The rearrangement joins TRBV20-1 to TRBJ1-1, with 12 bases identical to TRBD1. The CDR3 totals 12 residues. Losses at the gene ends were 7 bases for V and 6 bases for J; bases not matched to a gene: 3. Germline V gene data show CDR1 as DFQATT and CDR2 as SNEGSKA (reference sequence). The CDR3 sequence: CSVGTGGSEAFF. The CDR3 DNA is TGCAGTGTGGGGACAGGGGGCTCTGAAGCTTTCTTT.

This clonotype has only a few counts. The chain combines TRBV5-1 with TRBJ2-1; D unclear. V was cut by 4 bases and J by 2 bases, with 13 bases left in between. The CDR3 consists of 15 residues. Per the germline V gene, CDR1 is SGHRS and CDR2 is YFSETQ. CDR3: CASSDLGSPYNEQFF. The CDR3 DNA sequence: TGCGCCAGCAGCGACCTCGGAAGTCCCTACAATGAGCAGTTCTTC.

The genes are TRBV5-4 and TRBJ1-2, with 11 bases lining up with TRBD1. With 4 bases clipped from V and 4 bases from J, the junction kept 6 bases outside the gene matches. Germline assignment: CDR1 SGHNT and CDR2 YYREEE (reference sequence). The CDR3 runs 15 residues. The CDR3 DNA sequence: TGTGCCAGCAGCAACCGGGACAGGGGGTTCTATGGCTACACCTTC. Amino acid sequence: CASSNRDRGFYGYTF.

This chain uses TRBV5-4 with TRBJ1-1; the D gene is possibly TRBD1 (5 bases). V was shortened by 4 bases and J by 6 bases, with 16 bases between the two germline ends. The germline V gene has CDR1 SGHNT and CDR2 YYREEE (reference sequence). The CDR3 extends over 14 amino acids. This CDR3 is CASSGIGDGAEAFF. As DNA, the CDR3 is TGTGCCAGCAGCGGAATCGGGGACGGAGCTGAAGCTTTCTTT.